This T cell receptor (beta chain) emerged from a study of blood T cell repertoires in COVID-19. CDR1 and CDR2 from the germline V gene are LGHNA and YNFKEQ. V was pared by 3 bases and J by 4 bases, with 15 bases between. This CDR3 region has 16 residues. The assay was immunoSEQ multiplex PCR, and TCRdb's table has in-frame clones only and misses some. The sample has nearly 90,000 clones, approximately 90% seen once; the top ten hold 0.35% to 0.5%. This TCR was sampled from a man in his 60s with acute or convalescent COVID-19. This chain connects TRBV4-2 to TRBJ1-4; perhaps TRBD1 as D (5 bases). Material: peripheral blood. The DNA for the CDR3 is TGTGCCAGCAGCCAGAGTTCGTGGCAGGGTAATGAAAAACTGTTTTTT. Translation: CASSQSSWQGNEKLFF.